What follows is one TCR beta chain and its context. Donors were grouped by their self-reported clinical history. The source of the sample is a study of blood T cell repertoires in COVID-19. TCRdb's table, derived via immunoSEQ multiplex PCR, lists solely in-frame clones and lacks some. The sample holds some 230,000 clones, around 89% seen once. Germline-derived CDR1 and CDR2 are MNHEY and SVGAGI. The CDR3 extends over 14 amino acids. With 2 bases clipped from V and 7 bases from J, the junction kept 8 bases outside the gene matches. Sequences were obtained from PBMCs or T cells enriched from blood (not recorded which). The receptor was derived from a woman under 30 in a cohort exposed to, infected with or recovered from COVID-19 (not recorded which). This chain links TRBV6-5 with TRBJ2-7; 7 bases match TRBD1. The CDR3 loop is CASSYARTGHEQYF. The DNA of the CDR3 is TGTGCCAGCAGTTACGCCCGGACAGGCCATGAGCAGTACTTC.